This TCR beta chain was sequenced during a study of T cell clonotyping in hematopoietic cell transplantation. Study conclusions and caveats: No sorting was done, leaving CD4 and CD8 contributions mixed. Higher Inverse Simpson Index values in graft donor and pretransplant recipient predicted broader posttransplant TCR diversity. After transplant, recipient diversity fell while pathologically expanded clonotypes grew through day 180. Few recipient clonotypes overlapped donors; over 95% were de novo at given depth.

As regards this clone: Its specificity is not known.

Data came from immunoSEQ multiplex PCR; TCRdb stores just in-frame clones and leaves some out. There are 35,000 to 45,000 clones in the sample; approximately 88% occur only once, and under 2% lies in the top ten. CDR1 and CDR2 from the germline V gene are SGHTA and FQGNSA. The germline V and J ends were trimmed by 1 base and 5 bases, with 11 bases remaining between them. The CDR3 totals 14 residues. This chain joins TRBV7-2 and TRBJ2-5; D not certain. The TCR sequence derives from a woman aged 40-49 years in good health. Some clones in this sample may be carry-over from other donors' samples. The sequencing sample was made of peripheral blood mononuclear cells. The CDR3 DNA follows: TGTGCCAGCAGCTTAGGAGGCGATTGGGAGACCCAGTACTTC. Translated, it gives CASSLGGDWETQYF.